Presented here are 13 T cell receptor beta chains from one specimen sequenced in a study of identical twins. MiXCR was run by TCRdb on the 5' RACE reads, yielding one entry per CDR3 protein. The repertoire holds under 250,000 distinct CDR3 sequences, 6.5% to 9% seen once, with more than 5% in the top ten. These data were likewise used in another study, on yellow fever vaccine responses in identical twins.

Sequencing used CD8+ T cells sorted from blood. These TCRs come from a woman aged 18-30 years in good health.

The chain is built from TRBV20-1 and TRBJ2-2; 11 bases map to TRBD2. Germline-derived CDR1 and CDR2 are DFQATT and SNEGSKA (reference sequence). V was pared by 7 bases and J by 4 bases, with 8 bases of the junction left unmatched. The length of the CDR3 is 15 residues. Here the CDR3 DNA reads TGCAGTGATAGCGGGAGGGCCTGGCCCACCGGGGAGCTGTTTTTT. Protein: CSDSGRAWPTGELFF.

CDR3 sequence: CASSYSTVRYGYTF. The CDR3 coding sequence is TGTGCCAGCAGTTACTCGACAGTGCGCTATGGCTACACCTTC. This chain joins TRBV6-2 or TRBV6-3 and TRBJ1-2; D is perhaps TRBD1 (5 bases). Germline CDR1 and CDR2: MNHEY and SVGEGT. Trimming cost V 0 bases and J 4 bases, with 9 bases left between them. CDR3 length: 14 amino acids.

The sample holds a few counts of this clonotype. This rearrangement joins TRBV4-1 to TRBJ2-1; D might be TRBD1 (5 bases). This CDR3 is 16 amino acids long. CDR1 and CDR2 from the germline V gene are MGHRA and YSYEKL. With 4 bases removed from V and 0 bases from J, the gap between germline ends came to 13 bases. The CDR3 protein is CASSLLMGLSYNEQFF. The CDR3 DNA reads TGCGCCAGCAGCCTACTCATGGGGCTCTCCTACAATGAGCAGTTCTTC.

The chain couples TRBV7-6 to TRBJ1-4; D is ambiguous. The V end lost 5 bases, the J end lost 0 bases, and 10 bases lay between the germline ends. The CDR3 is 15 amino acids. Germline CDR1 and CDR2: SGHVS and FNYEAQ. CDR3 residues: CASSAAGTTNEKLFF. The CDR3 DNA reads TGTGCCAGCAGCGCAGCCGGGACAACTAATGAAAAACTGTTTTTT.

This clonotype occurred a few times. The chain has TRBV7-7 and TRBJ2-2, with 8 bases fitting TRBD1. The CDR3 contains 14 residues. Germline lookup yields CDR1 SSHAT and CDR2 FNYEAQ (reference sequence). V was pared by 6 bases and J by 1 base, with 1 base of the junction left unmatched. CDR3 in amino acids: CASRGTGNTGELFF. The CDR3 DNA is TGTGCCAGCAGGGGGACAGGGAACACCGGGGAGCTGTTTTTT.

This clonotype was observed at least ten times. CDR3 residues: CASSQQGIIGELFF. CDR3 coding DNA: TGCGCCAGCAGCCAACAGGGTATCATCGGGGAGCTGTTTTTT. This sequence joins TRBV4-1 and TRBJ2-2; D is possibly TRBD1 (5 bases). The length of the CDR3 is 14 residues. Trimming pared 2 bases from V and 7 bases from J, leaving 11 bases between. CDR1 is MGHRA and CDR2 is YSYEKL in the germline V gene.

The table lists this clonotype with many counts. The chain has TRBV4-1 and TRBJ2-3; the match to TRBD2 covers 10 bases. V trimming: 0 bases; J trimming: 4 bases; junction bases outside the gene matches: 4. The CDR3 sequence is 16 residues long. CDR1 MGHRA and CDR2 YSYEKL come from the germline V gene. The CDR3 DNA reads TGCGCCAGCAGCCAAGATCCAGCGGGGGGGTCAGATACGCAGTATTTT. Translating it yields CASSQDPAGGSDTQYF.

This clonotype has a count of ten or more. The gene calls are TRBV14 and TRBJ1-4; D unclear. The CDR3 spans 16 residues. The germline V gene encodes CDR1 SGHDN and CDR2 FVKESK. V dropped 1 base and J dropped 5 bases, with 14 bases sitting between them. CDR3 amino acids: CASSQAPGVENEKLFF. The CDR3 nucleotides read TGTGCCAGCAGCCAAGCCCCGGGAGTAGAGAATGAAAAACTGTTTTTT.

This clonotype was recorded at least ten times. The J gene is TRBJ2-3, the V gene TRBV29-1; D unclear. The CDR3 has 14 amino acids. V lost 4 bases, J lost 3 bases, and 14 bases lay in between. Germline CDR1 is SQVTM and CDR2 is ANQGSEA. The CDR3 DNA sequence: TGCAGCGTTGTGAGACCCGACGGGACAGATACGCAGTATTTT. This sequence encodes CSVVRPDGTDTQYF.

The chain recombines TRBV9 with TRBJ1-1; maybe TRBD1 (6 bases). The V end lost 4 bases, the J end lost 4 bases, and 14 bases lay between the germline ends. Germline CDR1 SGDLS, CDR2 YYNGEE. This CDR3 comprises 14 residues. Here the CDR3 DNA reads TGTGCCAGCAGCTTAGGGGGGTCGGGCACTGAAGCTTTCTTT. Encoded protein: CASSLGGSGTEAFF.

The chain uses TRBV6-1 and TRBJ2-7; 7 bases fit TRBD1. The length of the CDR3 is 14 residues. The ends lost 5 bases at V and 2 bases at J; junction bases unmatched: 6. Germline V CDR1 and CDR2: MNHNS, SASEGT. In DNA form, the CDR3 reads TGTGCCAGCAGTCTCAGACAGGGCCCCTACGAGCAGTACGTC. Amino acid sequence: CASSLRQGPYEQYV.

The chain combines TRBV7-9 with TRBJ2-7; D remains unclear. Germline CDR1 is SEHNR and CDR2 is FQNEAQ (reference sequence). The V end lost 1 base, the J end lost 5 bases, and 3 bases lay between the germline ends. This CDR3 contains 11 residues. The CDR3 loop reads CASSLVDEQYF. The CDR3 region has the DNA TGTGCCAGCAGCTTAGTCGACGAGCAGTACTTC.

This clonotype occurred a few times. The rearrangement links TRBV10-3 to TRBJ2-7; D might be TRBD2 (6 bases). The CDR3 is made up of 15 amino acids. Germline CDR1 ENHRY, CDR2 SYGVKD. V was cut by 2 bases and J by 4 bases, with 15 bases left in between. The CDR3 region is CAISEERGFIYEQYF. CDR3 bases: TGTGCCATCAGTGAGGAACGGGGGTTTATTTACGAGCAGTACTTC.